At least ten counts were recorded for the clone carrying this T cell receptor beta chain. The antigen is unknown. Graves' hyperthyroidism was deemed stable given no ophthalmopathy progression within 18 months. This specimen comes from a study of T cells in Graves' hyperthyroidism and ophthalmopathy. General study findings and limits: The blood repertoire included most of the expanded thyroid clonotypes above 0.001. A median about 6 months before onset, the model predicted ophthalmopathy.

The germline V gene encodes CDR1 MNHNS and CDR2 SASEGT. V lost 3 bases, J lost 3 bases, and 14 bases lay in between. The length of the CDR3 is 15 residues. Authors of the study amplified TCR beta CDR3 regions from RNA transcripts. The study used the HTBI primer set for a first-round RT-PCR of the TCR CDR3. TCRdb fed the multiplex PCR reads into MiXCR, producing one record per CDR3 protein. Among 360,000 or so distinct CDR3 sequences listed, roughly 19% were seen once. What was sequenced was blood. The TCR comes from a woman aged 18-29 years with Graves' hyperthyroidism. The gene calls are TRBV6-1 and TRBJ1-2, with D perhaps matching TRBD1 (5 bases). The CDR3 DNA reads as TGTGCCAGCAGTGAGATGGGCAGGGCCTACTATGGCTACACCTTC. Its translation is CASSEMGRAYYGYTF.